Presented here are 30 T cell receptor beta chains from one specimen sequenced in a study of shared clonotypes between healthy human individuals. Some clones are missing from TCRdb's copy, which holds only in-frame ones; the method was immunoSEQ multiplex PCR. This repertoire shows 1,500,000 or so clones, around 97% found once; its top ten account for roughly 1.2%. The sample comprised naive CD4+ T cells sorted from blood. The subset is: CD45RA+ positively selected. Receptors were obtained from a man aged 30 to 39 in good health.

The chain has TRBV29-1 and TRBJ2-1; D gene uncertain. This CDR3 is built from 13 residues. V lost 3 bases and J lost 13, with 19 bases in between. Germline V CDR1 and CDR2: SQVTM, ANQGSEA. This chain's CDR3 is CSVEAYRQARQFF. The CDR3 coding sequence is TGCAGCGTTGAGGCATATCGGCAGGCCAGACAGTTCTTC.

V and J are TRBV25-1 and TRBJ2-1, with D perhaps matching TRBD2 (7 bases). The V end was cut by 5 bases, the J end by 2 bases, with 13 bases between. The CDR3 runs 15 residues. Germline assignment: CDR1 MGHDK and CDR2 SYGVNS. The CDR3 spells CASSHLGGPYNEQFF. For the CDR3, the DNA is TGTGCCAGCAGTCACCTCGGGGGGCCCTACAATGAGCAGTTCTTC.

For this clone: The junction differs from germline at one of its ends, possibly a read error. Distinct nucleotide sequences in the sample also encode this CDR3. The CDR3 here is CASSSDTNTQYF. As DNA, the CDR3 is TGCGCCAGCAGCTCTGACACAAATACGCAGTACTTT. V and J are TRBV5-1 and TRBJ2-3; D unresolved. Looked up from germline, CDR1 is SGHRS and CDR2 is YFSETQ. The CDR3 runs 12 residues.

V gene TRBV7-9 combines with J gene TRBJ1-1; possibly TRBD1 for D (5 bases). CDR1 SEHNR and CDR2 FQNEAQ come from the germline V gene (reference sequence). V lost 7 bases, J lost 1 base, and 16 bases lay in between. This CDR3 has 15 residues. The DNA for the CDR3 is TGTGCCAGCAACGACCGCGGGGGGGAGAACACTGAAGCTTTCTTT. Its translation is CASNDRGGENTEAFF.

The chain has TRBV5-6 and TRBJ2-2; D uncertain. The CDR3 contains 14 residues. Trimming took 0 bases from V and 2 from J, leaving 5 bases between them. In germline, CDR1 is SGHDT, CDR2 YYEEEE. Written as DNA, the CDR3 is TGTGCCAGCAGCTTGGTGTTAAACACCGGGGAGCTGTTTTTT. It is translated as CASSLVLNTGELFF.

This chain joins TRBV27 and TRBJ1-5; D gene unclear. The CDR3 is made up of 15 amino acids. CDR1 and CDR2 from the germline V gene are MNHEY and SMNVEV (reference sequence). Trimming pared 8 bases from V and 2 bases from J, leaving 16 bases between. The CDR3 nucleotides read TGTGCCAGCGCCCCCCCCCGGGAGGGCAATCAGCCCCAGCATTTT. Its translation is CASAPPREGNQPQHF.

The V and J genes are TRBV9 and TRBJ2-2, with a weak D call TRBD2 (5 bases). In germline, CDR1 is SGDLS, CDR2 YYNGEE. V lost 0 bases and J 1 base, leaving 16 bases between the germline ends. The CDR3 covers 18 residues. The CDR3 reads CASSVAGERVLNTGELFF. Written as DNA, the CDR3 is TGTGCCAGCAGCGTAGCCGGGGAGAGAGTCTTGAACACCGGGGAGCTGTTTTTT.

The rearrangement joins TRBV10-3 to TRBJ1-5; D is possibly TRBD1 (5 bases). The CDR3 extends over 14 amino acids. CDR1 is ENHRY, CDR2 SYGVKD, per germline. V lost 0 bases and J lost 5, with 8 bases in between. The CDR3 DNA follows: TGTGCCATCAGTGAGTCGGGACCTGATCAGCCCCAGCATTTT. Protein: CAISESGPDQPQHF.

The V call is TRBV30, the J call TRBJ1-4, with 10 bases identical to TRBD1. Germline V gene lookup returns CDR1 GTSNPN and CDR2 SVGIG (reference sequence). The CDR3 extends over 14 amino acids. Trimming at V came to 2 bases and at J to 6 bases, leaving 3 bases not matched to a gene. This CDR3 reads CAWSPGTGDEKLFF. DNA for the CDR3: TGTGCCTGGAGTCCCGGGACAGGGGATGAAAAACTGTTTTTT.

This clone was observed a handful of times. The chain couples TRBV5-6 to TRBJ1-5; no clear D gene. The ends were cut back, 0 bases at V and 1 base at J, with 14 bases in the middle. There are 17 residues in the CDR3. Germline CDR1 reads SGHDT; CDR2 reads YYEEEE. CDR3 residues: CASSLAGERASNQPQHF. The CDR3 nucleotides read TGTGCCAGCAGCTTGGCCGGGGAGAGGGCAAGCAATCAGCCCCAGCATTTT.

V gene TRBV5-5 combines with J gene TRBJ2-5; 7 positions match TRBD1. Germline V lookup: CDR1 SGHKS, CDR2 YYEKEE (reference sequence). The CDR3 runs 14 residues. V dropped 2 bases and J dropped 5; count of bases not matched to a gene: 6. The CDR3 DNA is TGTGCCAGCAGCTTATTTACAGGGGAGGAGACCCAGTACTTC. Protein product: CASSLFTGEETQYF.

This clone was found once. This chain joins TRBV7-9 and TRBJ2-1, with 15 bases matching TRBD2. After removal of 5 bases from V and 15 bases from J, the junction contained 11 bases not matched to a gene. Germline CDR1 and CDR2: SEHNR and FQNEAQ (reference sequence). The CDR3 is 15 residues long. CDR3 loop: CASSPIRGLAGGGFF. The DNA of the CDR3 is TGTGCCAGCAGCCCCATAAGGGGACTAGCGGGAGGTGGGTTCTTC.

V and J are TRBV18 and TRBJ1-3, with a possible D match to TRBD1 (5 bases). Per germline, CDR1 KGHSH and CDR2 LQKENI. Between the trimmed V and J ends, which lost 3 bases and 3 bases, there was a span of 18 bases. CDR3 length: 17 amino acids. The CDR3 sequence: CASSPEAGARYGNTIYF. The CDR3 region has the DNA TGTGCCAGCTCACCCGAAGCCGGGGCGCGGTATGGAAACACCATATATTTT.

The V and J genes are TRBV9 and TRBJ2-3; 7 bases map to TRBD2. Germline V gene sequence: CDR1 SGDLS, CDR2 YYNGEE. Unmatched junction bases numbered 13, after V lost 3 bases and J lost 6 bases. The CDR3 spans 16 residues. DNA of the CDR3: TGTGCCAGCAGCGGAGGGCCCCCTCGCGGGAGCGATACGCAGTATTTT. Translating it yields CASSGGPPRGSDTQYF.

This clone was counted once. The CDR3, as DNA: TGTGCCAGCAGCAAAACGGAGGGACAGGGTACGCGGGTAGAAGGCCACGAGCAGTACTTC. Encoded protein: CASSKTEGQGTRVEGHEQYF. The chain joins TRBV21-1 to TRBJ2-7; the table's D call, TRBD1, has no DNA check behind it. TRBV21-1 counts as a pseudogene. CDR3 length: 20 residues.

This clone was counted once. For the CDR3, the DNA is TGTGCCATCAGTGAAGCTCTCCTTTCTAGCAATCAGCCCCAGCATTTT. It yields the protein CAISEALLSSNQPQHF. The rearrangement joins TRBV10-3 to TRBJ1-5; D remains unclear. Trimming left V 3 bases short and J 0 bases short, with 12 bases between. There are 16 residues in the CDR3. The germline CDR1 and CDR2 sequences are ENHRY and SYGVKD.

The V gene is TRBV28, the J gene TRBJ2-7; TRBD2 matches at 9 bases. Losses at the gene ends were 3 bases for V and 2 bases for J; bases not matched to a gene: 5. This CDR3 is built from 15 residues. From germline, CDR1 is MDHEN and CDR2 SYDVKM. The CDR3 spells CASSFGASGTYEQYF. In nucleotides, the CDR3 is TGTGCCAGCAGTTTTGGGGCTAGCGGGACCTACGAGCAGTACTTC.

This chain joins TRBV5-1 and TRBJ2-2; D unclear. Trimming stripped 4 bases from V and 2 bases from J, with 9 bases between. CDR3 length equals 14 residues. In germline, CDR1 is SGHRS, CDR2 YFSETQ. CDR3 nucleotide sequence: TGCGCCAGCAGCCAGGACCGTAACACCGGGGAGCTGTTTTTT. Amino acid sequence: CASSQDRNTGELFF.

This CDR3 is CASSVGGRVRGSENEQFF. CDR3 DNA sequence: TGTGCCAGCAGCGTGGGAGGGAGGGTTCGGGGATCAGAAAATGAGCAGTTCTTC. V gene TRBV11-3 combines with J gene TRBJ2-1, with 7 bases that match TRBD2. Germline V gene sequence: CDR1 SGHNT, CDR2 YENEEA. This CDR3 spans 18 amino acids. V gave up 5 bases and J gave up 7 bases; unmatched junction bases: 20.

The V call is TRBV5-8, the J call TRBJ2-5; 8 nucleotides line up with TRBD1. CDR1 is SGHTS, CDR2 YDEGEE, per germline. V was clipped by 6 bases and J by 3 bases; unmatched bases: 7. The CDR3 sequence is 14 residues long. CDR3 DNA sequence: TGTGCCAGCATCCCTACAGGGGGTGAAGAGACCCAGTACTTC. This codes for CASIPTGGEETQYF.

This chain joins TRBV28 and TRBJ2-1; 11 bases align to TRBD2. Germline trimming cut 5 bases from V and 2 bases from J; bases unmatched to any gene: 8. This CDR3 is built from 17 residues. CDR1 is MDHEN, CDR2 SYDVKM, per germline. The DNA of the CDR3 is TGTGCCAGCAGTATCGGGACTAGCGGACTACCCTACAATGAGCAGTTCTTC. Protein product: CASSIGTSGLPYNEQFF. Full variable domain (missing parts from reference TRBV28 and TRBJ2-1): DVKVTQSSRYLVKRTGEKVFLECVQDMDHENMFWYRQDPGLGLRLIYFSYDVKMKEKGDIPEGYSVSREKKERFSLILESASTNQTSMYLCASSIGTSGLPYNEQFFGPGTRLTVL.

This chain connects TRBV2 to TRBJ2-3, with D tentatively TRBD2 (6 bases). Germline V gene data show CDR1 as SNHLY and CDR2 as FYNNEI. V was pared by 7 bases and J by 2 bases, with 19 bases between. CDR3 size: 16 residues. The CDR3 is CASNPGTLWNTDTQYF. Here the CDR3 DNA reads TGTGCCAGCAATCCCGGGACTCTTTGGAACACAGATACGCAGTATTTT.

The chain carries TRBV5-4 and TRBJ2-1; the D is unclear. The CDR3 sequence is 12 residues long. V dropped 3 bases and J dropped 13 bases, with 14 bases sitting between them. Germline V CDR1 and CDR2: SGHNT, YYREEE (reference sequence). The CDR3 is CASSSKEVKQFF. The CDR3 bases are TGTGCCAGCAGCTCCAAGGAAGTAAAACAGTTCTTC.

This clone was found once. This chain connects TRBV28 to TRBJ2-3; D might be TRBD1 (7 bases). CDR1 is MDHEN, CDR2 SYDVKM, per germline. The CDR3 runs 16 residues. V gave up 4 bases and J gave up 4 bases, with 18 bases separating them. The CDR3 spells CASSSGGDREADTQYF. The DNA of the CDR3 is TGTGCCAGCAGTTCCGGGGGTGACAGGGAAGCAGATACGCAGTATTTT.

This clone has just one count. The genes are TRBV28 and TRBJ2-3; D is undetermined. V lost 5 bases and J lost 0, with 3 bases in between. The germline V gene has CDR1 MDHEN and CDR2 SYDVKM. The CDR3 length is 12 residues. The CDR3 bases are TGTGCCAGCAGTGTTAGCACAGATACGCAGTATTTT. The encoded protein is CASSVSTDTQYF.

The chain couples TRBV30 to TRBJ1-3; D unclear. V shed 0 bases and J shed 0 bases, with 12 bases lying between them. Germline values: CDR1 GTSNPN, CDR2 SVGIG (reference sequence). There are 16 residues in the CDR3. As DNA, the CDR3 is TGTGCCTGGAGTGTAAAAGGCGGCTACTCTGGAAACACCATATATTTT. This codes for CAWSVKGGYSGNTIYF.

The J gene is TRBJ1-4, the V gene TRBV2, with no clear D. The CDR3 extends over 15 amino acids. CDR1 is SNHLY, CDR2 FYNNEI, per germline. Trimming cost V 0 bases and J 10 bases, with 15 bases left between them. DNA of the CDR3: TGTGCCAGCAGTGAAGCAGGAGGGCGGGCGGGAAAACTGTTTTTT. Amino acids: CASSEAGGRAGKLFF.

The V and J genes are TRBV18 and TRBJ1-3; no reliable D call. Germline V gene data show CDR1 as KGHSH and CDR2 as LQKENI. The V and J ends lost 4 bases and 0 bases respectively, with 7 bases between them. This CDR3 has 14 residues. CDR3 bases: TGTGCCAGCTCACGGAGCGACTCTGGAAACACCATATATTTT. Its protein is CASSRSDSGNTIYF.

The rearrangement links TRBV18 to TRBJ2-5, with 10 bases identical to TRBD1. The germline V gene encodes CDR1 KGHSH and CDR2 LQKENI. V was pared by 6 bases and J by 4 bases, with 5 bases of the junction left unmatched. The CDR3 length is 14 residues. The CDR3 DNA follows: TGTGCCAGCTCGAGGACAGGGGGAGGAGAGACCCAGTACTTC. Protein: CASSRTGGGETQYF.

The V gene is TRBV14, the J gene TRBJ2-5; D possibly corresponds to TRBD2 (6 bases). The V end lost 2 bases, the J end lost 5 bases, and 12 bases lay between the germline ends. Looked up from germline, CDR1 is SGHDN and CDR2 is FVKESK. The CDR3 is 14 residues long. The CDR3 loop reads CASSQLLAVETQYF. The CDR3 coding sequence is TGTGCCAGCAGCCAATTACTAGCTGTGGAGACCCAGTACTTC.